This TCR beta chain was sequenced for a study of cytomegalovirus exposure and HLA in healthy donors (dated by TCRdb to about 2017). With respect to the entire study: An earlier analysis of several hundred of the donors reported 250 to 300 Gb of sequence data and 117 million unique TCR beta sequences obtained from roughly 180 million T cells. Both class I and class II loci were covered by HLA typing, at four-digit resolution. Along with the approximately 700-subject first cohort, a separate validation cohort of over a hundred different subjects was used. The study aimed to test whether signatures of past pathogen exposure could be identified by cataloging public T cell receptors. The later analysis used no new phenotypic data to find candidate immune exposures, relying instead on TCR beta sequences and their occurrence across donors. Typing coverage varied by locus: about 629-640 donors for A, B, C, DRB1 and DQB1; around 560 for DQA1; more than 600 for DPA1; under 490 for DPB1. Genome-wide SNP genotypes for about three fifths of the 666 donors were used in a later genetic analysis, which treated that subset as a discovery cohort. On average, roughly 200,000 unique TCR beta nucleotide sequences were sequenced per donor among a few hundred genotyped donors of the cohort, with roughly 18% of those sequences being non-productive. Every repertoire in the discovery cohort had been generated on one and the same sequencing platform. The genetic ancestry cluster associated with self-reported Caucasian donors included around 76% of the 398 genotyped donors. Four or five DR-DQ haplotypes were handled as single units for association and clustering because linkage in the cohort was strong. In an earlier analysis of 500 to 650 of the donors, high-throughput TCR beta sequencing was used to judge whether each TCR beta V gene segment behaved as functional or pseudogenic. Donor age, sex, ethnicity and CMV serostatus were compiled together with the repertoire data. High-throughput TCR immunosequencing, statistical association of individual TCRs with disease status, and machine learning were combined to predict cytomegalovirus infection status. A later analysis re-examined previously published TCR beta repertoires from 500 to 700 donors and added high-resolution HLA genotyping to investigate patterns of TCR occurrence. Approximately 310 gigabases of sequencing data and 70 million to 95 million unique TCR sequences made up an early release that covered roughly 670 HLA-typed donors. The study used immunosequencing to profile the T cell repertoires of about 670 subjects and linked those repertoires to cytomegalovirus serostatus. Beyond this particular receptor, the publication reports: According to a later genetic analysis, donors in an Asian-associated ancestry cluster had fewer N-insertions in productive TCRs than the approximately 630-donor mean. Broadly in line with IMGT annotations, most TCR beta V segments showed up in productive rearrangements about 87% or about 30% of the time in an earlier analysis of several hundred of the donors. While some public TCRs were present in many individuals, most TCR sequences turned up only very rarely across donors. Only TCR beta chains were sequenced in this cohort, and the absence of alpha or paired-chain data limited detectable features. The authors suggested that the approach could potentially be generalized to other disease states and immunological phenotypes. Some IMGT-functional V segments, including TRBV6-2 and TRBV6-3, could not be distinguished by the 87-base-pair reads and were therefore excluded. Immune exposure information for the cohort was limited to CMV serostatus. In a later analysis, about 17,000 TCR beta sequences were associated with specific HLA alleles at a false discovery rate of 0.05. In a later analysis, the rate of TCR association differed among HLA loci, with DRB1 alleles having the most associated TCRs and HLA-C alleles having the fewest. The presence/absence analyses assumed that sequencing depth was roughly uniform across donors, and that assumption may not be true. A later analysis reported that several top co-occurrence clusters appeared linked to parvovirus B19, influenza, CMV and Epstein-Barr virus. The earlier analysis of about 600 of the donors excluded some 16 rarely observed V segments, including chromosome 9 orphons, because counts were too low. In a later analysis, HLA-associated TCR beta chains showed more clonal expansion and lower generation probabilities than non-associated chains that were equally common. Because HLA typing was unavailable for some donors at each locus, only the typed subset was used in association tests. A later analysis found that most CMV-associated TCR beta chains appeared HLA-restricted, with HLA associations seemingly driven largely by CMV exposure. In both the original and validation cohorts, the classifier was reported to diagnose cytomegalovirus status with high specificity and sensitivity. The sequencing pipeline was judged likely to have produced a cluster of highly shared sequence variants as a technical artifact. In vitro tests confirmed that three of the cytomegalovirus-associated TCR beta chains recognize cytomegalovirus antigens. Strong co-occurrence of HLA alleles, especially DR and DQ, made assigning TCR associations to individual alleles difficult. A further reported finding was that TCR beta sequences accurately predicted the HLA-A and HLA-B alleles for most subjects in the first cohort. Correlated functional status among segregating V segments might be attributable to linkage disequilibrium, but an unknown experimental factor could not be ruled out. V-gene and J-gene trimming of TCR beta chains was associated with a missense DCLRE1C variant in a later genetic analysis, and the association was replicated in an independent cohort. A total of around 150 TCR beta chains were listed by the study as associated with cytomegalovirus.

As for this clone: The clone's antigen remains unknown. Qualities for individual bases were not recorded, and no much larger clone is one base off.

The library was obtained by the immunoSEQ multiplex PCR assay. For the multiplex PCR, a mixture combining 60 forward primers for TCR Vbeta segments and 13 reverse primers for TCR Jbeta segments was used. A multiplex PCR assay on genomic DNA amplified the CDR3 region of rearranged TCR beta genes. The Illumina HiSeq System was used to sequence the amplified TCR beta libraries as 87-base-pair reads. The original pipeline was this. A later analysis tallied around 80 million unique TCR beta chains across the 666 repertoires, and 10 million to 11 million of those chains were shared by two or more donors. Raw reads were error-corrected and collapsed into unique sequences with a nearest-neighbor algorithm that merged closely related sequences to remove PCR and sequencing errors. To assign V, D and J gene segments, CDR3 sequences were aligned to IMGT reference sequences. Each retained sequence needed at least a six-nucleotide match to both a V gene segment and a J gene segment. A rearrangement counted as productive if the CDR3 had no stop codons and remained in frame with V and J, and every other rearrangement counted as non-productive. CDR3 was defined by IMGT convention, running from the second conserved V-encoded cysteine to the conserved J-encoded phenylalanine. The earlier analysis of about 620 of the donors excluded sequences that lacked an unambiguous match to a single V gene segment. An earlier analysis of some 500 of the donors classified V segments as functional when productive rearrangements were above 56.7% and as segregating when the standard deviation between donors was above 5%. To diagnose cytomegalovirus status from the catalog of TCR beta chain sequences, a statistical classification framework was built. In a later analysis, V and J genes were assigned by comparing TCR nucleotide sequences against IMGT/GENE-DB human TR gene sequences. In a later analysis, CDR3 sequences and most-parsimonious VDJ recombination scenarios were assigned using the TCRdist pipeline. A later analysis defined each TCR beta chain by its CDR3 amino acid sequence plus V-gene family, and excluded reads lacking a unique V-gene family. To address suspected cross-contamination and a sequencing artifact, a later analysis removed roughly 640 highly shared, low-generation-probability nucleotide sequences. In a later analysis, a clonal expansion index for each public chain was calculated from normalized within-repertoire ranks of inferred template counts. In a later analysis, generation probabilities were computed with a VDJ recombination model fitted to out-of-frame rearrangements, and the resulting probabilities were checked against IGoR. Hypergeometric tests were used in a later analysis to score TCR-TCR, TCR-HLA and TCR-CMV co-occurrence, with a repertoire-size bias correction applied to the TCR pairs. False discovery rates were estimated in a later analysis by permuting HLA or CMV assignments 20 times. A later analysis grouped co-occurring TCRs with DBSCAN, adding TCRdist sequence similarity when clustering within HLA-allele-positive subsets. Co-occurrence clustering excluded repertoires with fewer than 30,000 or more than 120,000 public chains, plus five with anomalous nucleotide sharing. TCRdb stores this immuneACCESS table with in-frame sequences only. Part of the clones is absent; in the studies checked, under half of the shortfall reflects unresolved V genes, and no reason is known for the rest. V and J calls and clone size are given by that table; D and trimming were obtained from the DNA. The sample profile shows approximately 100,000 clones; roughly 77% of them were found once. 2.5% of the sample is held by the ten biggest clonotypes.

Per the germline V gene, MNHNS is the CDR1 and SASEGT is the CDR2. The junction carries 19 bases between V and J, which are trimmed by 0 bases and 5 bases respectively. From the cysteine through the phenylalanine, the CDR3 covers 17 amino acids. The retained sequence is limited to the CDR3, 51 bases, with the frame set at the first base. The cohort was made up of under 800 healthy bone marrow donors. At the time of sampling, every cohort member was nominally healthy, though immune exposures that went unrecorded were likely present. The donor tested CMV seronegative, placing the donor among the 352 seronegative members of the cohort. A peripheral blood sample was collected from each donor, and TCR beta sequencing was performed on peripheral blood mononuclear cells. The Qiagen DNeasy Blood Extraction Kit was used to extract genomic DNA from the blood cell samples.

The sample comprised PBMCs. Here the chain combines TRBV6-1 and TRBJ1-1; tentative D gene TRBD1, with 5 bases matching. This receptor was obtained from a middle-aged man in good health and CMV-seronegative. The CDR3 has the sequence CASSEAAGLGVGTEAFF. The nucleotide sequence is given as TGTGCCAGCAGTGAAGCCGCGGGACTAGGGGTAGGTACTGAAGCTTTCTTT.